These T cell receptor beta chains were read from a single sample in a study of T cell changes during pregnancy in multiple sclerosis. Libraries were prepared by immunoSEQ multiplex PCR; TCRdb keeps only in-frame clonotypes and omits some of them. The sample lists about 30,000 clones, roughly nine tenths occurring once. This sample comprised CD8+ T cells from peripheral blood mononuclear cells, obtained in the second trimester of pregnancy. The receptors were sampled from a female donor with multiple sclerosis, enrolled in a pregnancy study. CDR3s include the opening cysteine and the closing phenylalanine or tryptophan. A D gene is named only where the DNA matches it firmly. Clone size appears in some rows only: once, few, many, or a class for an expanded clone.

CDR3 DNA: TGTGCCTTACTAGTATTGGGCACCATATATTTT
CDR3 protein: CALLVLGTIYF
J gene: TRBJ1-3
D gene: NA
V gene: TRBV30
clone size: NA

CDR3 DNA: TGTGCCAGCAGTAGCGGGAGAAGCGAGCAGTACTTC
CDR3 protein: CASSSGRSEQYF
J gene: TRBJ2-7
D gene: TRBD2
V gene: TRBV7-9
clone size: NA

CDR3 DNA: TGTGCCAGCAGAGAGGACGGAGGATTAGCTAACTATGGCTACACCTTC
CDR3 protein: CASREDGGLANYGYTF
J gene: TRBJ1-2
D gene: NA
V gene: TRBV28
clone size: NA

CDR3 DNA: TGTGCCAGCAGTTATTCGGTAGAGGCCTCCTACGAGCAGTACTTC
CDR3 protein: CASSYSVEASYEQYF
J gene: TRBJ2-7
D gene: NA
V gene: TRBV6-5
clone size: NA

CDR3 DNA: TGTGCCAGCAGCTTAGTGGGCATCGGGCAGGGGGTATCAGATACGCAGTATTTT
CDR3 protein: CASSLVGIGQGVSDTQYF
J gene: TRBJ2-3
D gene: TRBD1
V gene: TRBV7-6
clone size: NA

CDR3 DNA: TGTGCCAGCAGTTACCGCCGCGGGATAGAGCAGTTCTTC
CDR3 protein: CASSYRRGIEQFF
J gene: TRBJ2-1
D gene: NA
V gene: TRBV6-5
clone size: NA

CDR3 DNA: TGTGCCATCAGTGAGGCTTGGGCAGGGGCCACCTACGAGCAGTACTTC
CDR3 protein: CAISEAWAGATYEQYF
J gene: TRBJ2-7
D gene: NA
V gene: TRBV10-3
clone size: NA

CDR3 DNA: TGTGCCAGCAGCCCGGGACTAGCGGGATCACATGAGCAGTTCTTC
CDR3 protein: CASSPGLAGSHEQFF
J gene: TRBJ2-1
D gene: TRBD2
V gene: TRBV6-5
clone size: once

CDR3 DNA: TGTGCCACCAGCAGAGAAGGACAGAACACCGGGGAGCTGTTTTTT
CDR3 protein: CATSREGQNTGELFF
J gene: TRBJ2-2
D gene: NA
V gene: TRBV15
clone size: NA

CDR3 DNA: TGTGCCAGCAGTTCCCCCTACAGGGGCGCTAATTCACCCCTCCACTTT
CDR3 protein: CASSSPYRGANSPLHF
J gene: TRBJ1-6
D gene: TRBD1
V gene: TRBV28
clone size: NA

CDR3 DNA: TGTGCCAGCAGCTTGGGACTAGCGGGAGGGCCGTACGAGCAGTACTTC
CDR3 protein: CASSLGLAGGPYEQYF
J gene: TRBJ2-7
D gene: TRBD2
V gene: TRBV5-4
clone size: NA

CDR3 DNA: TGTGCCAGCAGCCAGATTAATGAAAAACTGTTTTTT
CDR3 protein: CASSQINEKLFF
J gene: TRBJ1-4
D gene: NA
V gene: TRBV7-8
clone size: NA

CDR3 DNA: TGTGCCAGCAGCTCGATTGAAGCGGGGGGCCAAGAGACCCAGTACTTC
CDR3 protein: CASSSIEAGGQETQYF
J gene: TRBJ2-5
D gene: TRBD2
V gene: TRBV5-4
clone size: NA

CDR3 DNA: TGTGCCAGCAGTTTGGACAGGGAGTTCCAGCCCCAGCATTTT
CDR3 protein: CASSLDREFQPQHF
J gene: TRBJ1-5
D gene: TRBD1
V gene: TRBV28
clone size: medium-sized

CDR3 DNA: TGTGCCAGCAGTGTCGGTGAATCCTACGAGCAGTACTTC
CDR3 protein: CASSVGESYEQYF
J gene: TRBJ2-7
D gene: NA
V gene: TRBV9
clone size: NA